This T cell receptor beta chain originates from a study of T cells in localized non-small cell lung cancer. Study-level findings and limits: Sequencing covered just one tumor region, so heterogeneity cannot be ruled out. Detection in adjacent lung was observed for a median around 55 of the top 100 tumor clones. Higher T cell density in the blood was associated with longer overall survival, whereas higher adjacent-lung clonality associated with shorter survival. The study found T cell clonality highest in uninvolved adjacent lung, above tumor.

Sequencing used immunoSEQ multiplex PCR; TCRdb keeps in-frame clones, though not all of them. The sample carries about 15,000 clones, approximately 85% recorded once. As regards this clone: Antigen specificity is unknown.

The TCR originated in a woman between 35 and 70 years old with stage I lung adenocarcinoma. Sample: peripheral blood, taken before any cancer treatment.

CDR3 sequence reads: CASSQDVQGAWHYEQYF. For the CDR3, the DNA is TGCGCCAGCAGCCAAGATGTACAGGGGGCATGGCACTACGAGCAGTACTTC. The genes are TRBV4-1 and TRBJ2-7, with 9 bases matching TRBD1. CDR3 size: 17 residues. With V trimmed by 0 bases and J by 3 bases, 9 bases remained unmatched. Germline V gene data show CDR1 as MGHRA and CDR2 as YSYEKL.